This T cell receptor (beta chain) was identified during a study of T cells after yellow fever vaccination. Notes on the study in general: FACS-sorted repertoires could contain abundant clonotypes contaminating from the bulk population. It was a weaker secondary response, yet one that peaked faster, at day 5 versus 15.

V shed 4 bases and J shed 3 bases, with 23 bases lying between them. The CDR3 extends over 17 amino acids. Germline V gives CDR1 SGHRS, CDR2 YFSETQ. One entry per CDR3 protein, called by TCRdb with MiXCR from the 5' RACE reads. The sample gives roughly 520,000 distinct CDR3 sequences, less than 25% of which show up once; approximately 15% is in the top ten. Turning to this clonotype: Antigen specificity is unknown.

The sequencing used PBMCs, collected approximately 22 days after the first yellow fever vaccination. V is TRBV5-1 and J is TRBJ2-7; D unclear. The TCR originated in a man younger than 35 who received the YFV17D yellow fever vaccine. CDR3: CASSGPRAPNFFYEQYF. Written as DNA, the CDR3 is TGCGCCAGCAGCGGGCCCCGTGCCCCGAATTTCTTCTACGAGCAGTACTTC.